This T cell receptor (beta chain) came from a study of Ad26.COV2.S vaccination and SARS-CoV-2 variants. General study results and limits: Ad26.COV2.S recipients had broader spike-specific TCRs (P = 0.0014). The TCR-based breadth and depth measures might underestimate overall T cell responses. Recipients of either vaccine or placebo displayed similar breadth of non-spike TCRs. Substantial response breadth was reportedly seen for spike-specific CD8+ and CD4+ T cells after vaccination.

Concerning this clone itself: What it binds is unknown.

The assay was immunoSEQ multiplex PCR, and TCRdb's table has in-frame clones only and misses some. This table has 120,000 to 150,000 clones, approximately 90% appearing once. Germline-derived CDR1 and CDR2 are MNHEY and SMNVEV (reference sequence). The CDR3 covers 14 residues. V lost 3 bases, J lost 3 bases, and 12 bases lay in between. The receptor comes from a human donor who had recovered from COVID-19. The gene calls are TRBV27 and TRBJ2-7; a possible D gene is TRBD2 (6 bases). The specimen comprised peripheral blood, sampled after recovery from COVID-19. Written as DNA, the CDR3 is TGTGCCAGCAGTTTCTCGGGGGTTTACTACGAGCAGTACTTC. It yields the protein CASSFSGVYYEQYF.